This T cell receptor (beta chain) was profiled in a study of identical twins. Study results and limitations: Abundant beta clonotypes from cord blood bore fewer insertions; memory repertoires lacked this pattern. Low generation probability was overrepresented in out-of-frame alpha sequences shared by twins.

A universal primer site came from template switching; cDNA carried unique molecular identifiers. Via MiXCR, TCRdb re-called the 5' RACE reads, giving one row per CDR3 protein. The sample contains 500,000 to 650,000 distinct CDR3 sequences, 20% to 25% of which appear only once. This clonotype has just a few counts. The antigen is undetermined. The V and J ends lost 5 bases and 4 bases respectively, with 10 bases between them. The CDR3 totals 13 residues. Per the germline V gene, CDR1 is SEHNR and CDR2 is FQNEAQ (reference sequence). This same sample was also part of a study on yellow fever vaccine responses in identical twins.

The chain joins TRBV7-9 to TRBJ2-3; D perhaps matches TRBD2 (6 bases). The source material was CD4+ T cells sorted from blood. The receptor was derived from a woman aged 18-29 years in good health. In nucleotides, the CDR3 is TGTGCCAGCAGCCATGGGGGGTCAGATACGCAGTATTTT. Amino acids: CASSHGGSDTQYF.